This is a list of T cell receptor beta chains from one sample in a study of glioma-infiltrating T cells after dendritic cell vaccination. Method: immunoSEQ multiplex PCR; TCRdb's copy keeps in-frame clones and lacks some. The sample carries about 340 clones, roughly 92% recorded once. The specimen was tumor tissue, collected before dendritic cell vaccination. The receptors stem from a human donor with glioblastoma. Each CDR3 is given with its conserved first and last residue. Each record gives: clone size, J gene, V gene, D gene, CDR3 DNA, CDR3 protein. A D gene is named only where the DNA matches it firmly. The size field is filled for only some rows; it gives once, few, many or a size class.

few | TRBJ2-5 | TRBV28 | TRBD1 | TGTGCCAGCAGGCACAGGGGGCTGGAGACCCAGTACTTC | CASRHRGLETQYF
. | TRBJ2-2 | TRBV10-3 | TRBD1 | TGTGCCAGCTCCGGGACAGGGTTTGCCGGGGAGCTGTTTTTT | CASSGTGFAGELFF
once | TRBJ1-2 | TRBV6-1 | . | TGTGCCAGCAACCAGGGGTTCGGCTACACCTTC | CASNQGFGYTF
. | TRBJ2-5 | TRBV5-5 | . | TGTGCCACCGATAAGAGGGTAGGACCACAAGAGACCCAGTACTTC | CATDKRVGPQETQYF
. | TRBJ1-1 | TRBV19 | TRBD1 | TGTGCCAGTGGCGACAGGGGAAGGGACACTGAAGCTTTCTTT | CASGDRGRDTEAFF
. | TRBJ2-2 | TRBV9 | TRBD2 | TGTGCCAGCAGCCTCCACCCGGGGGTTCGGGGGGGCAACGGGGAGCTGTTTTTT | CASSLHPGVRGGNGELFF
. | TRBJ1-3 | TRBV27 | . | TGTGCCAGCAGAGGAGGAGGTTCTGGAAACACCATATATTTT | CASRGGGSGNTIYF
. | TRBJ1-4 | TRBV5-1 | TRBD1 | TGCGCCAGCACCCCAATACCGGGACAGGGCAATGAAAAACTGTTTTTT | CASTPIPGQGNEKLFF
. | TRBJ1-2 | TRBV6-5 | . | TGTGCCAGCAGTTTTTCGGACAGAAACTATGGCTACACCTTC | CASSFSDRNYGYTF
. | TRBJ1-5 | TRBV11-2 | . | TGTGCCAGCAGCTTAGAGGGAGATCAGCCCCAGCATTTT | CASSLEGDQPQHF
. | TRBJ1-1 | TRBV5-1 | TRBD1 | TGCGCCAGCAGCTTCCGACAGGGGGCGGACACTGAAGCTTTCTTT | CASSFRQGADTEAFF
. | TRBJ2-7 | TRBV9 | . | TGTGCCAGCAGCGCCGCGCTGGGGCAGGGGGAGCAGTACTTC | CASSAALGQGEQYF
. | TRBJ2-7 | TRBV19 | TRBD1 | TGTGCCAGTAGCCCAAACAGGGGCCCCTACGAGCAGTACTTC | CASSPNRGPYEQYF
. | TRBJ1-1 | TRBV30 | TRBD1 | TGTGCCTGGAGTCCTGCGGACAGGACGAACACTGAAGCTTTCTTT | CAWSPADRTNTEAFF
. | TRBJ2-7 | TRBV5-1 | . | TGCGCCAGCAGCTTGAACTACGGAGCCTACGAGCAGTACTTC | CASSLNYGAYEQYF
. | TRBJ2-2 | TRBV11-2 | . | TGTGCCAGCAGCTTAATTCAGGGGATGAACACCGGGGAGCTGTTTTTT | CASSLIQGMNTGELFF
. | TRBJ1-1 | TRBV4-2 | . | TGTGCCAGCAGCCAAGGAATAGGCGACAGTAGGCCTTTCTTT | CASSQGIGDSRPFF
. | TRBJ2-7 | TRBV19 | . | TGTGCCAGTAGTTTCCTGGGCGTCTCCTACGAGCAGTACTTC | CASSFLGVSYEQYF
. | TRBJ2-5 | TRBV5-4 | TRBD2 | TGTGCCAGCAGCTTTGGGACTAGCGGGGCGCGGGAGACCCAGTACTTC | CASSFGTSGARETQYF
. | TRBJ1-2 | TRBV28 | TRBD1 | TGTGCCAGCAGGCCCACAGGGGGCCGTGATGGCTACACCTTC | CASRPTGGRDGYTF
. | TRBJ2-2 | TRBV7-6 | . | TGTGCCAGCAGCTTAGAGGGGTCTACCGGGGAGCTGTTTTTT | CASSLEGSTGELFF
. | TRBJ2-1 | TRBV7-9 | . | TGTGCCAGCACCCTCGGGGTGGGGGGCTACAATGAGCAGTTCTTC | CASTLGVGGYNEQFF
. | TRBJ2-7 | TRBV2 | . | TGTGCCAGCAGTGTGGGGCGTCGCTACGAGCAGTACTTC | CASSVGRRYEQYF
. | TRBJ2-1 | TRBV28 | . | TGTGCCAGCAGTTTGTGGCCGAATGAGCAGTTCTTC | CASSLWPNEQFF
. | TRBJ2-4 | TRBV7-2 | TRBD2 | TGTGCCAGCAGCCCGATTAGCGGGGGGAGTTACATTCAGTACTTC | CASSPISGGSYIQYF
. | TRBJ2-5 | TRBV5-1 | . | TGCGCCAGCAGCTTCGAAGGGGGGGCCGGAGAGACCCAGTACTTC | CASSFEGGAGETQYF
. | TRBJ1-5 | TRBV30 | TRBD1 | TGTGCCTGGAGCGAGGGACAGCGGCCGGGGCCCCAGCATTTT | CAWSEGQRPGPQHF
once | TRBJ1-6 | TRBV6-1 | TRBD1 | TGTGCCAGCAGTGAAGCAGGACAGGGGGCTTCACCCCTCCACTTT | CASSEAGQGASPLHF
. | TRBJ1-2 | TRBV6-9 | TRBD1 | TGTGCCAGCACCTGGGACAGCAAATATGGCTACACCTTC | CASTWDSKYGYTF
. | TRBJ1-3 | TRBV9 | . | TGTGCCAGCTCTCCCTGGGGAGCTGGAAACACCATATATTTT | CASSPWGAGNTIYF
. | TRBJ1-2 | TRBV10-1 | . | TGCGCCAGCAGTGAGCTGAGGAACTATGGCTACACCTTC | CASSELRNYGYTF
. | TRBJ1-2 | TRBV7-9 | . | TGTGCCAGCAGCTCCACAGGGAACTACTATGGCTACACCTTC | CASSSTGNYYGYTF
. | TRBJ1-5 | TRBV19 | TRBD1 | TGTGCCAGTAGTATGGGGGACAGGGTTCGCAATCAGCCCCAGCATTTT | CASSMGDRVRNQPQHF
. | TRBJ2-7 | TRBV27 | TRBD2 | TGTGCCAGCAGTCTGAAAGGACTAGCGGGGGCCTACGAGCAGTACTTC | CASSLKGLAGAYEQYF
. | TRBJ2-2 | TRBV2 | TRBD2 | TGTGCCAGCAGAGGGACTAGCGGATACGTGAACACCGGGGAGCTGTTTTTT | CASRGTSGYVNTGELFF
. | TRBJ2-7 | TRBV5-1 | TRBD1 | TGCGCCAGCAGAACACAGGGGGACTCCTACGAGCAGTACTTC | CASRTQGDSYEQYF
. | TRBJ2-7 | TRBV5-4 | TRBD2 | TGTGCCAGCAGCTCTCCCCCGGGACTAGCGCCCGAGCAGTACTTC | CASSSPPGLAPEQYF
. | TRBJ2-1 | TRBV29-1 | TRBD1 | TGCAGCGTTCAAGGGGCCGGGACAGGGAACTACAATGAGCAGTTCTTC | CSVQGAGTGNYNEQFF
. | TRBJ2-3 | TRBV28 | . | TGTGCCAGCAGTGCCGTTGGCCGCCTTAGCACAGATACGCAGTATTTT | CASSAVGRLSTDTQYF
. | TRBJ1-6 | TRBV5-1 | TRBD1 | TGCGCCAGCAGCCCGACAGGGGAGTATTCACCCCTCCACTTT | CASSPTGEYSPLHF
. | TRBJ1-1 | TRBV9 | . | TGTGCCAGCAGCGGAGGGGGGAACACTGAAGCTTTCTTT | CASSGGGNTEAFF
. | TRBJ1-3 | TRBV28 | TRBD1 | TGTGCCAGCAGGCAGGGGGCTGGAAACACCATATATTTT | CASRQGAGNTIYF
. | TRBJ2-3 | TRBV29-1 | . | TGCAGCGTTGCCCCGGGTGGAACAGATACGCAGTATTTT | CSVAPGGTDTQYF